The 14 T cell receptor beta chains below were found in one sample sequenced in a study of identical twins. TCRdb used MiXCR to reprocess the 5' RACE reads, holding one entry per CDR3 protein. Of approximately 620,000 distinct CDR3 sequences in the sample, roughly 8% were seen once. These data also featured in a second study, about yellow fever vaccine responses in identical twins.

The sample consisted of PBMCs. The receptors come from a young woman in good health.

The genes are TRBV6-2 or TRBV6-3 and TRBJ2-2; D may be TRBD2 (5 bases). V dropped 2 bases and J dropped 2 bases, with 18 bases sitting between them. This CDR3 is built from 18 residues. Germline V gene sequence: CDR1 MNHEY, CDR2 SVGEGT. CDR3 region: CASSYGAAEATNTGELFF. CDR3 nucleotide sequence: TGTGCCAGCAGTTACGGCGCCGCGGAGGCAACAAACACCGGGGAGCTGTTTTTT.

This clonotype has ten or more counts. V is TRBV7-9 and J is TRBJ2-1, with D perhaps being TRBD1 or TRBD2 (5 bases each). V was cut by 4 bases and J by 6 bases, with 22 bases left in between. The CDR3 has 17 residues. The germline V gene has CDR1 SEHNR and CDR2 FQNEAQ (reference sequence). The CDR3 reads CASSSSNPTVGGNEQFF. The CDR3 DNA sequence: TGTGCCAGCAGCTCCTCCAACCCCACCGTTGGGGGCAATGAGCAGTTCTTC.

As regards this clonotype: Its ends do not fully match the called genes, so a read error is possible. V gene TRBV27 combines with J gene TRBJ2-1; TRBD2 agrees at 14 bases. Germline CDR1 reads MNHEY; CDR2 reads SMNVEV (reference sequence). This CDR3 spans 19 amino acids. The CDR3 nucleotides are TGTGCCTGCAGTTTACGACTAGCGGGGGGGATTTCCTCCTACAATGAGCAGTTCTTC. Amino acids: CACSLRLAGGISSYNEQFF.

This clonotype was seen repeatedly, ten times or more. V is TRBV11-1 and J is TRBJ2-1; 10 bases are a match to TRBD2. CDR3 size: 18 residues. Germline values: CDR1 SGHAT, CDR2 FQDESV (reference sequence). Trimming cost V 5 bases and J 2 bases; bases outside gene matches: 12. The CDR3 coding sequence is TGTGCCAGCAGCGGAGGGGGAAGGACTAGCGGTACCTACAATGAGCAGTTCTTC. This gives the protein CASSGGGRTSGTYNEQFF.

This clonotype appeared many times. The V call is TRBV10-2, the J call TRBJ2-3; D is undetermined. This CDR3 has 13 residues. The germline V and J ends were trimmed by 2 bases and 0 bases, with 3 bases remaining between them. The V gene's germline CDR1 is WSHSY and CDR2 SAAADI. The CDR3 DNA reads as TGCGCCAGCAGTGAGGATAGCACAGATACGCAGTATTTT. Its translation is CASSEDSTDTQYF.

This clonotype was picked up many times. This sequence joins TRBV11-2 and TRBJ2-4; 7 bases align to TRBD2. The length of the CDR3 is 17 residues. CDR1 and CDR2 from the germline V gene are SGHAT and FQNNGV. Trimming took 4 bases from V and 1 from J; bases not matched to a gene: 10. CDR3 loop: CASSSTGGGLAKNIQYF. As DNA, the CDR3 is TGTGCCAGCAGCTCGACGGGAGGCGGGCTGGCCAAAAACATTCAGTACTTC.

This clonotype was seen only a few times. The CDR3 loop is CASSQDHPRGGDEQYF. CDR3 nucleotide sequence: TGCGCCAGCAGCCAAGATCACCCTCGGGGAGGGGACGAGCAGTACTTC. J is TRBJ2-7 and V is TRBV4-1, with TRBD2 matching 7 bases. The CDR3 totals 16 residues. Germline-derived CDR1 and CDR2 are MGHRA and YSYEKL. V trimming: 0 bases; J trimming: 5 bases; junction bases outside the gene matches: 10.

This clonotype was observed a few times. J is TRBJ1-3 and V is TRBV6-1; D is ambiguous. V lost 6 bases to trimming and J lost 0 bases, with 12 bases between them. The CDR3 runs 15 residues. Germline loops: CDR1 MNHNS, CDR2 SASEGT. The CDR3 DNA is TGTGCCAGCAGCCGAGGCCCGTTCTCTGGAAACACCATATATTTT. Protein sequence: CASSRGPFSGNTIYF.

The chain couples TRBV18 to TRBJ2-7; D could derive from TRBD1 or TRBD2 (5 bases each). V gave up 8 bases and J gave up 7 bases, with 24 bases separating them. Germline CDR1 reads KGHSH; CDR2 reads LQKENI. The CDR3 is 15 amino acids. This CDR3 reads CASATTGTHPEEQYF. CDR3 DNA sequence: TGTGCCAGCGCCACCACCGGGACCCATCCTGAGGAGCAGTACTTC.

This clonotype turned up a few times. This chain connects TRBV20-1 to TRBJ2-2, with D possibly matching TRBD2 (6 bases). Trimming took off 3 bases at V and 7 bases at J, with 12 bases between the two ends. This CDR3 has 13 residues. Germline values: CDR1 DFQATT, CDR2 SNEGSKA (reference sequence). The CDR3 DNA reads TGCAGTGCTAGGGGAGGTATCAGCGGGGAGCTGTTTTTT. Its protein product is CSARGGISGELFF.

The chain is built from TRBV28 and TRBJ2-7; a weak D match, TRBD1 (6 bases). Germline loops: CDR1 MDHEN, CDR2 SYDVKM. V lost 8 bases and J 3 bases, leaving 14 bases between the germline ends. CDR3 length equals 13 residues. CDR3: CASRRTALYEQYF. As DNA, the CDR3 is TGTGCCAGCCGCCGGACAGCTCTCTACGAGCAGTACTTC.

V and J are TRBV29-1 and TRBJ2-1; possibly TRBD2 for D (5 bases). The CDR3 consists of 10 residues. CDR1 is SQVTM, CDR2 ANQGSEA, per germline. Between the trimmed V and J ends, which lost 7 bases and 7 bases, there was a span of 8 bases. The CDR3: CSGGENEQFF. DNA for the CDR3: TGCAGCGGTGGGGAGAATGAGCAGTTCTTC.

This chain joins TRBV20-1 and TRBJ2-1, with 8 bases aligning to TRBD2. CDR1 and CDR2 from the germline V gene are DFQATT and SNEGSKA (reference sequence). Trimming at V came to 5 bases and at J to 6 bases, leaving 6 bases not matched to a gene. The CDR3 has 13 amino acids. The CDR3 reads CSAGAGASNEQFF. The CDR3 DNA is TGCAGTGCTGGAGCGGGAGCCTCCAATGAGCAGTTCTTC.

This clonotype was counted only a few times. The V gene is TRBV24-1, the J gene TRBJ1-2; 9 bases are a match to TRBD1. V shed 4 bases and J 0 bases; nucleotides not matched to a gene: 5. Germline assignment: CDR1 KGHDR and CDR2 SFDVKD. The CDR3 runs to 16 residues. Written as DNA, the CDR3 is TGTGCCACCAGTGACGACAGGGGGTTTGCTAACTATGGCTACACCTTC. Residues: CATSDDRGFANYGYTF.